This entry is about one TCR beta chain. The data were obtained in a study of technical replicates of blood from a few donors. V was clipped by 8 bases and J by 4 bases, with 8 bases between them. Germline CDR1 LNHDA, CDR2 SQIVND (reference sequence). The length of the CDR3 is 11 residues. The protocol was immunoSEQ multiplex PCR, while the TCRdb copy is restricted to in-frame clones and leaves out a portion. The sample holds about 88,000 clones, approximately 94% seen once. This chain uses TRBV19 with TRBJ1-2; D gene unclear. This sequence originates from a human donor in good health. Sequencing was done on a sample of T cells isolated from PBMCs. The CDR3 spells CASATPYGYTF. CDR3 DNA: TGTGCCAGTGCTACCCCCTATGGCTACACCTTC.